The rows below give T cell receptor beta chains drawn from one sample of a study of T cell responses to AZD1222 COVID-19 vaccine. Libraries were prepared by immunoSEQ multiplex PCR; TCRdb keeps only in-frame clonotypes and omits some of them. The sample includes about 92,000 clones, nearly 90% seen only once; the top ten take roughly 6%. The specimen comprised peripheral blood, sampled on day 0 of AZD1222 vaccination. The receptor source for this set is an adult in good health. CDR3s include the opening cysteine and the closing phenylalanine or tryptophan. Each record gives: CDR3 protein, CDR3 DNA, clone size, D gene, V gene, J gene. D genes are given only for firm matches. Clone size is given for some rows only: seen once, a few or many times, or a class if the clone is expanded.

cdr3_aa: CASTAFRGGSYGYTF
cdr3_nt: TGTGCCAGCACGGCATTCAGGGGCGGTTCTTATGGCTACACCTTC
clone_size: once
d_call: NA
v_call: TRBV6-5
j_call: TRBJ1-2

cdr3_aa: CASSLAGGGVGTDTQYF
cdr3_nt: TGTGCCAGTAGTCTAGCGGGAGGAGGAGTAGGCACAGATACGCAGTATTTT
clone_size: NA
d_call: TRBD2
v_call: TRBV19
j_call: TRBJ2-3

cdr3_aa: CAISEAPNQPQHF
cdr3_nt: TGTGCCATCAGTGAAGCCCCCAATCAGCCCCAGCATTTT
clone_size: NA
d_call: NA
v_call: TRBV10-3
j_call: TRBJ1-5

cdr3_aa: CASSYSRDRGREQYF
cdr3_nt: TGTGCCAGCAGTTACTCGAGGGACAGGGGACGCGAGCAGTACTTC
clone_size: few
d_call: TRBD1
v_call: TRBV6-5
j_call: TRBJ2-7

cdr3_aa: CASSEVGVFQPQHF
cdr3_nt: TGTGCCAGCAGTGAGGTGGGGGTATTTCAGCCCCAGCATTTT
clone_size: NA
d_call: NA
v_call: TRBV2
j_call: TRBJ1-5

cdr3_aa: CASSQQGTRGEAFF
cdr3_nt: TGTGCCAGTAGCCAACAGGGGACCCGTGGGGAAGCTTTCTTT
clone_size: NA
d_call: TRBD1
v_call: TRBV19
j_call: TRBJ1-1

cdr3_aa: CASSSPTGYGEKLFF
cdr3_nt: TGTGCCAGCAGCTCCCCCACGGGATATGGTGAAAAACTGTTTTTT
clone_size: NA
d_call: NA
v_call: TRBV7-2
j_call: TRBJ1-4

cdr3_aa: CASSLMARIGQGANGYTF
cdr3_nt: TGTGCCAGCAGCTTAATGGCGCGAATCGGACAGGGGGCGAATGGCTACACCTTC
clone_size: NA
d_call: TRBD1
v_call: TRBV7-2
j_call: TRBJ1-2

cdr3_aa: CASSQNSGPETQYF
cdr3_nt: TGCGCCAGCAGCCAGAATAGTGGACCAGAGACCCAGTACTTC
clone_size: NA
d_call: NA
v_call: TRBV4-3
j_call: TRBJ2-5

cdr3_aa: CASRLGQGREQYF
cdr3_nt: TGTGCCAGCAGACTTGGACAGGGGAGGGAGCAGTACTTC
clone_size: NA
d_call: TRBD1
v_call: TRBV7-2
j_call: TRBJ2-7

cdr3_aa: CASSLVRGNVDTEAFF
cdr3_nt: TGTGCCAGCAGCTTGGTCCGGGGAAATGTGGACACTGAAGCTTTCTTT
clone_size: NA
d_call: NA
v_call: TRBV5-4
j_call: TRBJ1-1